This entry is about one T cell receptor beta chain. The CDR3 is 12 residues long. V lost 7 bases and J lost 5, with 12 bases in between. Germline values: CDR1 ENHRY, CDR2 SYGVKD. How the authors handled the data: From reference gene primer amplification, estimates of nucleated cell counts were derived. This table comes from immunoSEQ multiplex PCR, and its TCRdb copy is limited to in-frame clones, with some not included. The V and J calls and clone size are taken from that table; D and trimming were inferred from the DNA. The table records 250,000 or so clones, approximately 90% of them present only once. The data were obtained in a study of blood T cell repertoires in COVID-19.

Sequenced sample: PBMCs or T cells enriched from blood (not recorded which). The clonotype was recovered from a woman younger than 45 with acute COVID-19. J is TRBJ2-7 and V is TRBV10-3; no definite D call. The CDR3 reads CAINDGSDEQYF. The CDR3 DNA reads as TGTGCCATCAATGACGGAAGCGACGAGCAGTACTTC.